Listed below are T cell receptor beta chains from one sample, sequenced in a study of T cell changes during pregnancy in multiple sclerosis. Here immunoSEQ multiplex PCR was the method, and the copy in TCRdb shows in-frame clones only, minus some. The data show more than 95,000 clones, 93% seen once. Source: peripheral blood, taken after pregnancy. The receptors stem from a female donor with multiple sclerosis, enrolled in a pregnancy study. Both conserved end residues are trimmed from each CDR3.

V gene	J gene	CDR3 protein
TRBV19	TRBJ1-2	ASSTGGTAKGYT
TRBV7-8	TRBJ2-1	ASSPPAGTYNEQF
TRBV27	TRBJ1-3	ASSRGNTIY
TRBV27	TRBJ1-2	ATWTGVGYT
TRBV19	TRBJ2-6	ASSMRVGANVLT
TRBV10-2	TRBJ1-1	ASNLNRGLEAF
TRBV27	TRBJ2-1	ASTTMGASYNEQF
TRBV25-1	TRBJ2-4	ASSELQGAKNIQY
TRBV19	TRBJ1-1	ASSRSGDGF
TRBV7-2	TRBJ1-1	ASSPGFSMNTEAF
TRBV9	TRBJ2-7	ASSATSGRHEQY
TRBV28	TRBJ2-5	ASSLPPRETQY
TRBV7-9	TRBJ2-1	ASSPSGTSYNEQF
TRBV7-6	TRBJ2-5	ASRETLAPRGETQY
TRBV5-1	TRBJ1-2	ASSFGDRGDYGYT
TRBV15	TRBJ2-3	ATSAESTQY
TRBV6-1	TRBJ1-1	ASSEGPYHEAF
TRBV5-6	TRBJ1-5	ASSLGGDQPQH
TRBV19	TRBJ2-2	ASSSSSGLVRTGELF
TRBV27	TRBJ2-1	ASSLRAAQFYNEQF
TRBV2	TRBJ1-5	ASRPRTDSNQPQH
TRBV5-4	TRBJ1-5	ASSLGLSNNQPQH
TRBV9	TRBJ1-2	ASSPRGPNYGYT
TRBV12-5	TRBJ2-1	ASGLVGTSGKGEQF
TRBV9	TRBJ1-2	ASSGYRGIYGYT
TRBV5-1	TRBJ1-2	ASSLGQDYGYT
TRBV5-5	TRBJ1-4	ASSWEGNTANEKLF
TRBV15	TRBJ2-1	ATSRDRLSEHNEQF
TRBV14	TRBJ2-7	ASSPRGFGEQY
TRBV4-2	TRBJ2-1	ASRLGLAANNEQF
TRBV28	TRBJ1-5	ASSAGQGVRH
TRBV11-3	TRBJ2-1	ASSSGSSGAGKNEQF
TRBV28	TRBJ2-7	ASSLTDYYEQY
TRBV30	TRBJ2-2	AWRQTVPGELF
TRBV7-8	TRBJ1-2	ASSLGRDRLNYGYT
TRBV18	TRBJ1-2	ASSPKTGDGYT
TRBV30	TRBJ1-3	AWSVGHASGNTIY
TRBV18	TRBJ1-3	ASSPFPSSGTGSGNTIY
TRBV9	TRBJ2-3	ASSTRGTASTDTQY
TRBV7-9	TRBJ2-2	ASSPRRTGPGELF
TRBV30	TRBJ1-1	AVGDEAF
TRBV27	TRBJ2-7	ASSFGGASYEQY
TRBV14	TRBJ2-1	ASSQSQGLAGRGQF
TRBV5-1	TRBJ2-7	ASRASSSYEQY
TRBV25-1	TRBJ2-6	ASSTQSGANVLT
TRBV29-1	TRBJ2-2	SVDPSGTGELF
TRBV27	TRBJ1-5	ASKDRGTYSNQPQH
TRBV28	TRBJ2-1	ASRERTGTYNEQF
TRBV6-6	TRBJ2-1	ASSYMGGLNNEQF
TRBV18	TRBJ2-1	ASFGTSGSSYNEQF
TRBV11-1	TRBJ2-7	ASSQGLAGITSYEQY
TRBV29-1	TRBJ2-7	SVEGGGHYEQY
TRBV6-1	TRBJ2-7	ASRFLQGSYEQY